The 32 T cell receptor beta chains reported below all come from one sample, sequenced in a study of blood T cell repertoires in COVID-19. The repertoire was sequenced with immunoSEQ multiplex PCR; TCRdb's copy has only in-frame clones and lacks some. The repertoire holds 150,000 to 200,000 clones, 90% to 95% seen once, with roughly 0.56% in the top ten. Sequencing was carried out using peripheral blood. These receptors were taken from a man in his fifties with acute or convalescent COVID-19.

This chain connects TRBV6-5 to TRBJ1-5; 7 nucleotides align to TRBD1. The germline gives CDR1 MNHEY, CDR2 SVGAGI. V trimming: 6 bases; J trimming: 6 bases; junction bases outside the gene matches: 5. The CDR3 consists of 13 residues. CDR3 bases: TGTGCCAGCAGCCTAACAGGGGCTCAGCCCCAGCATTTT. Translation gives CASSLTGAQPQHF.

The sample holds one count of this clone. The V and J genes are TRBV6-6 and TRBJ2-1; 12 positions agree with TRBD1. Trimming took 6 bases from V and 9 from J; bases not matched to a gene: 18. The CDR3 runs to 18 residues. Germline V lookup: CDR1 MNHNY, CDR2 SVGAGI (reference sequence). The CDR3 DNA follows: TGTGCCAGCAGCCGACTCCTACCGGGACAGGGGGCGAGGGGTGAGCAGTTCTTC. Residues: CASSRLLPGQGARGEQFF.

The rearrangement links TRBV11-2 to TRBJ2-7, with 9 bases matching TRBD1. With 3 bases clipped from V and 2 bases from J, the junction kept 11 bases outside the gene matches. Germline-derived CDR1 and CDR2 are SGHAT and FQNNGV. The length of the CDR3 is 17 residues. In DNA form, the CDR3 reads TGTGCCAGCAGCTTTGGGTCCATCGGGACAGGGCCCTACGAGCAGTACTTC. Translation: CASSFGSIGTGPYEQYF.

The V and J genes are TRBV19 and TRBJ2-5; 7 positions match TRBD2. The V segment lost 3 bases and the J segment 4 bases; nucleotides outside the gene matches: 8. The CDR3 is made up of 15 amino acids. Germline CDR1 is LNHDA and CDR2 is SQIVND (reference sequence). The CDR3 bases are TGTGCCAGTAGTATTTCCGCGGGGGAGGGAGAGACCCAGTACTTC. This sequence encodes CASSISAGEGETQYF.

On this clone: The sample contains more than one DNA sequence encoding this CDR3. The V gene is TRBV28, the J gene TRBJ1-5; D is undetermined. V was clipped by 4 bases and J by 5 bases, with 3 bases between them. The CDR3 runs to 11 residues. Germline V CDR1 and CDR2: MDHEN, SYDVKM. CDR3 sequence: CASSSYQPQHF. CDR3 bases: TGTGCCAGCAGTTCGTATCAGCCCCAGCATTTT.

This CDR3 is CASSLGQGSYEQYV. Here the CDR3 DNA reads TGTGCCAGCAGCCTAGGACAGGGATCCTACGAGCAGTACGTC. V and J are TRBV5-5 and TRBJ2-7; 8 bases match TRBD1. The CDR3 length is 14 residues. V gave up 4 bases and J gave up 1 base; unmatched junction bases: 4. Germline V lookup: CDR1 SGHKS, CDR2 YYEKEE (reference sequence).

The CDR3 sequence is CASTTSGVGEQFF. In DNA, the CDR3 is TGTGCCAGCACCACTAGCGGGGTGGGTGAGCAGTTCTTC. J is TRBJ2-1 and V is TRBV12-3 or TRBV12-4; 10 bases fit TRBD2. The CDR3 is 13 residues long. With V trimmed by 7 bases and J by 9 bases, 6 bases remained unmatched.

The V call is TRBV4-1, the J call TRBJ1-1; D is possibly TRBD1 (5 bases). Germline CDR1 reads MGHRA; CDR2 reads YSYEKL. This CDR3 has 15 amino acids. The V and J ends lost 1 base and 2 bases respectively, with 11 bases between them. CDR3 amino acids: CASSQAQTVNTEAFF. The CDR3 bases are TGCGCCAGCAGCCAAGCCCAGACAGTAAACACTGAAGCTTTCTTT.

The CDR3 coding sequence is TGCAGCGTCGGGGGACAGGGGATAAATGGCTACACCTTC. Amino acids: CSVGGQGINGYTF. V and J are TRBV29-1 and TRBJ1-2, with 10 bases lining up with TRBD1. V shed 6 bases and J 6 bases; nucleotides not matched to a gene: 7. CDR3 length: 13 residues. The germline CDR1 and CDR2 sequences are SQVTM and ANQGSEA.

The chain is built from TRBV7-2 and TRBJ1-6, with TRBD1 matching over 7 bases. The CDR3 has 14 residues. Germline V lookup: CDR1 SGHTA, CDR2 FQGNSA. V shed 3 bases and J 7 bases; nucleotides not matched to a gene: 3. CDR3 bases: TGTGCCAGCAGCTTTGGGACAGAGAATTCACCCCTCCACTTT. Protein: CASSFGTENSPLHF.

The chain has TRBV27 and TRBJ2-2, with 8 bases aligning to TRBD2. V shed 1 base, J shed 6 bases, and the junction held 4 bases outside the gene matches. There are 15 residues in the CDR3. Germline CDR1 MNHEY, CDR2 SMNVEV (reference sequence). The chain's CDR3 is CASSLFGGGAGELFF. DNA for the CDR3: TGTGCCAGCAGTTTATTCGGGGGGGGAGCCGGGGAGCTGTTTTTT.

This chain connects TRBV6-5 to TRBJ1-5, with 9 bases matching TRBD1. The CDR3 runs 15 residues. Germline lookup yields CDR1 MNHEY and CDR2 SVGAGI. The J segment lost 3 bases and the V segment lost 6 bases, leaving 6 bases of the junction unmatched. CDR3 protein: CASSRQGDFNQPQHF. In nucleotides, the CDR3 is TGTGCCAGCAGCCGACAGGGGGACTTCAATCAGCCCCAGCATTTT.

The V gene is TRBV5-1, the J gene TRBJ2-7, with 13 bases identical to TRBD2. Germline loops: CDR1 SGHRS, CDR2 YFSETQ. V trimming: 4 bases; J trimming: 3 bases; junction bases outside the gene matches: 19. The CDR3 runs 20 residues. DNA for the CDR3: TGCGCCAGCAGCCCCTATTTCCCGGGACTAGCGGGATTAAAGAGCTACGAGCAGTACTTC. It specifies CASSPYFPGLAGLKSYEQYF.

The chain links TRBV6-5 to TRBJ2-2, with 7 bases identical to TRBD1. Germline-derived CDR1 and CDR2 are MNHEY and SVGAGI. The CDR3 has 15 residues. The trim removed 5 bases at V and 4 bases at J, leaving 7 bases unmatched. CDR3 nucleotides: TGTGCCAGCAGTCGTCAGGGGACAGCCACCGGGGAGCTGTTTTTT. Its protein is CASSRQGTATGELFF.

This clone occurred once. The CDR3 DNA sequence: TGTGCCAGCAGCTTAGGTCGGGGGAACACTGAAGCTTTCTTT. This translates into CASSLGRGNTEAFF. The chain combines TRBV7-9 with TRBJ1-1; D remains ambiguous. Deletions cut 1 base from V and 1 base from J, with 7 bases between. CDR1 and CDR2 (germline): SEHNR, FQNEAQ (reference sequence). The CDR3 totals 14 residues.

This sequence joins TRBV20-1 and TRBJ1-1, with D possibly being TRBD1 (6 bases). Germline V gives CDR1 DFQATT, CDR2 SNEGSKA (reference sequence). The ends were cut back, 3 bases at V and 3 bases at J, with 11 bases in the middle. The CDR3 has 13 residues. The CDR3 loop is CSASPTGYTEAFF. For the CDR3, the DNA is TGCAGTGCTAGTCCCACAGGGTACACTGAAGCTTTCTTT.

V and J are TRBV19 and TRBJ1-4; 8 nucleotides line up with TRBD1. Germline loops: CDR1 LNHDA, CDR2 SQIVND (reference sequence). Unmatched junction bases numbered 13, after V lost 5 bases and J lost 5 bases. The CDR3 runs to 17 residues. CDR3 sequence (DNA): TGTGCCAGTAGTTCCAGGACAGGGAAAGCGGGCAATGAAAAACTGTTTTTT. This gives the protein CASSSRTGKAGNEKLFF.

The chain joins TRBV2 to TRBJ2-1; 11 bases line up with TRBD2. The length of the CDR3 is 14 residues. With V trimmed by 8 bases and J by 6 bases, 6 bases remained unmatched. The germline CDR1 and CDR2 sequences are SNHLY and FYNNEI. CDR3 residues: CASSASGGFNEQFF. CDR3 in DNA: TGTGCCAGCTCCGCTAGCGGGGGGTTCAATGAGCAGTTCTTC.

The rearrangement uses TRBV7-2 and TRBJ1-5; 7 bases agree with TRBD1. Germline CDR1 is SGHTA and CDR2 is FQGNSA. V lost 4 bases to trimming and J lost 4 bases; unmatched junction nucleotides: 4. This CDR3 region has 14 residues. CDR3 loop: CASSSGQKNQPQHF. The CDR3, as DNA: TGTGCCAGCAGCTCGGGACAGAAAAATCAGCCCCAGCATTTT.

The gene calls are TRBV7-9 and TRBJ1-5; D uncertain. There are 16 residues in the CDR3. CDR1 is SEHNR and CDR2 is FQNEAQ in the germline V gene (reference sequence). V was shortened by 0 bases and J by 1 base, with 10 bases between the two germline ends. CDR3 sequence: CASSLAFGQSNQPQHF. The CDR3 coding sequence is TGTGCCAGCAGCTTAGCATTTGGGCAGAGCAATCAGCCCCAGCATTTT.

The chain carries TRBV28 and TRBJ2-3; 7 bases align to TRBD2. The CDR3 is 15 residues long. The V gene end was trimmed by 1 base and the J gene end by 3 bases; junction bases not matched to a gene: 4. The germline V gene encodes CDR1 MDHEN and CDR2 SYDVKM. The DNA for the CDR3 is TGTGCCAGCAGTTTATACGGGGGGAGGACAGATACGCAGTATTTT. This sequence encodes CASSLYGGRTDTQYF.

The CDR3 DNA is TGTGCCACAAGTTACGGGACAGGGAGTGAAAAACTGTTTTTT. Translation: CATSYGTGSEKLFF. This chain joins TRBV19 and TRBJ1-4, with 9 bases fitting TRBD1. The CDR3 sequence is 14 residues long. V shed 10 bases and J 7 bases; nucleotides not matched to a gene: 10. CDR1 is LNHDA, CDR2 SQIVND, per germline (reference sequence). Combining the CDR3 with reference TRBV19 and TRBJ1-4 gives the whole variable domain DGGITQSPKYLFRKEGQNVTLSCEQNLNHDAMYWYRQDPGQGLRLIYYSQIVNDFQKGDIAEGYSVSREKKESFPLTVTSAQKNPTAFYLCATSYGTGSEKLFFGSGTQLSVL.

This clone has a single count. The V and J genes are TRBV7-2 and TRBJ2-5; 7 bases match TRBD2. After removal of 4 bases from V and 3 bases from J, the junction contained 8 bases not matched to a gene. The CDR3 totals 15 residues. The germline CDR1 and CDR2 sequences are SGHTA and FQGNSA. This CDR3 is CASSSPSSGEETQYF. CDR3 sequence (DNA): TGTGCCAGCAGCTCACCCTCGAGCGGGGAAGAGACCCAGTACTTC.

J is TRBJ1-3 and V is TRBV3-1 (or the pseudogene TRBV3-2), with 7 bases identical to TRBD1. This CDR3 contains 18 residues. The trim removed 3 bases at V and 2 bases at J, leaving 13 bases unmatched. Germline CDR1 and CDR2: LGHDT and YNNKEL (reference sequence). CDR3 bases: TGTGCCAGCAGCCACCTCCGGGACAGCCCTAACGCTGGAAACACCATATATTTT. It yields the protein CASSHLRDSPNAGNTIYF.

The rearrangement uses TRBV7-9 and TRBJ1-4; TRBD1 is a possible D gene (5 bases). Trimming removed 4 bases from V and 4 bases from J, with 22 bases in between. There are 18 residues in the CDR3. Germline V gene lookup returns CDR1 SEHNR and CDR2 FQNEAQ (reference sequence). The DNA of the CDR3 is TGTGCCAGCAGCTCTTGGGGGGTTGGGAGTCCTGATAATGAAAAACTGTTTTTT. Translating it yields CASSSWGVGSPDNEKLFF.

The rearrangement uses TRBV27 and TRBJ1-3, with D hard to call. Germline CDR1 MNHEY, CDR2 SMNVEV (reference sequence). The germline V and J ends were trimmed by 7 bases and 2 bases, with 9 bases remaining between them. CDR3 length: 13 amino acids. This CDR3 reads CASKTIPGNTIYF. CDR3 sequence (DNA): TGTGCCAGCAAGACAATCCCTGGAAACACCATATATTTT.

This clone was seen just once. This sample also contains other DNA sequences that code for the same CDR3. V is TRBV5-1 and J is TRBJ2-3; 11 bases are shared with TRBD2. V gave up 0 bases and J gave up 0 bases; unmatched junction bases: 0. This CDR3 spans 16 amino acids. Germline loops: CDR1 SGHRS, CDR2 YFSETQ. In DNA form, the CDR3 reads TGCGCCAGCAGCTTGGGACTAGCGGGGAGCACAGATACGCAGTATTTT. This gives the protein CASSLGLAGSTDTQYF.

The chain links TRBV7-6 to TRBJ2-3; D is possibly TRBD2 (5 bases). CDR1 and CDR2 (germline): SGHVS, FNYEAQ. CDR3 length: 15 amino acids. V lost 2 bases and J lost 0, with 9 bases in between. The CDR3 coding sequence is TGTGCCAGCAGCTTAATAGCGTCTAGCACAGATACGCAGTATTTT. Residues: CASSLIASSTDTQYF.

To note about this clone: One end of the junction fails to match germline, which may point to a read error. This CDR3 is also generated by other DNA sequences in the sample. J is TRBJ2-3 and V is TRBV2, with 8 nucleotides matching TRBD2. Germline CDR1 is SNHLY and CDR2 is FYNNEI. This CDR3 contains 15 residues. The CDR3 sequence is CASSKAAGATDTQYF. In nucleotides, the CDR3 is TGTGCCAGCAGTAAAGCAGCGGGGGCCACAGATACGCAGTATTTT.

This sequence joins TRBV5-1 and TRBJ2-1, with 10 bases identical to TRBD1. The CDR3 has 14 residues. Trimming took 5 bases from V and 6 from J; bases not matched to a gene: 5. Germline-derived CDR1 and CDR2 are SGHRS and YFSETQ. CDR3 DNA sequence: TGCGCCAGCAGGACAGGGGGCTCAACCAATGAGCAGTTCTTC. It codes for CASRTGGSTNEQFF. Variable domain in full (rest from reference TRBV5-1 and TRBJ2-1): KAGVTQTPRYLIKTRGQQVTLSCSPISGHRSVSWYQQTPGQGLQFLFEYFSETQRNKGNFPGRFSGRQFSNSRSEMNVSTLELGDSALYLCASRTGGSTNEQFFGPGTRLTVL.

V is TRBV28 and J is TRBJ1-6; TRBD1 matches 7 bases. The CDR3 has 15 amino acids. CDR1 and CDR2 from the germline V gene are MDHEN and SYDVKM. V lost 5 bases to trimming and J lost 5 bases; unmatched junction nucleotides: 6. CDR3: CASSPIDRDNSPLHF. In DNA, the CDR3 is TGTGCCAGCAGTCCAATAGACAGGGATAATTCACCCCTCCACTTT.

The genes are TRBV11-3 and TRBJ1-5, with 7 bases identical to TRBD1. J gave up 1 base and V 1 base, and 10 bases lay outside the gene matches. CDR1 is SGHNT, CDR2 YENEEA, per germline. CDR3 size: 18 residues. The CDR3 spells CASSLVRGALNSNQPQHF. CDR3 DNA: TGTGCCAGCAGCTTAGTCAGGGGGGCGCTTAACAGCAATCAGCCCCAGCATTTT.